This T cell receptor beta chain was recovered during a study of cytomegalovirus exposure and HLA in healthy donors. Germline V lookup: CDR1 SGHRS, CDR2 YFSETQ. Trimming removed 0 bases from V and 0 bases from J, with 3 bases in between. The CDR3 sequence is 13 residues long. Donors sampled were nominally healthy, though unrecorded immune exposures were likely. Amplification used 60 Vbeta primers and 13 Jbeta primers. Methods used by the authors: Unique TCR beta chains numbered around 75 million in a later analysis, with roughly 11 million shared. Repertoires were generated with immunoSEQ multiplex PCR, while TCRdb's copy carries only in-frame clones and drops some. That table is the source of V, J and clone size, and D and trimming were worked out from the DNA. The profile shows approximately 100,000 clones, under 80% of them singletons.

Sequenced sample: PBMCs. This TCR derives from a man aged 35 to 55 in good health and CMV-seronegative. The chain recombines TRBV5-1 with TRBJ1-1, with unresolved D. Here the CDR3 reads CASSLVLNTEAFF. CDR3 coding DNA: TGCGCCAGCAGCTTGGTATTGAACACTGAAGCTTTCTTT. The full variable domain, with the rest looked up from reference TRBV5-1 and TRBJ1-1, is KAGVTQTPRYLIKTRGQQVTLSCSPISGHRSVSWYQQTPGQGLQFLFEYFSETQRNKGNFPGRFSGRQFSNSRSEMNVSTLELGDSALYLCASSLVLNTEAFFGQGTRLTVV.